What follows are 25 T cell receptor beta chains derived from one specimen sequenced in a study of shared clonotypes between healthy human individuals. The protocol was immunoSEQ multiplex PCR, while the TCRdb copy is restricted to in-frame clones and leaves out a portion. The table has some 2,000,000 clones, roughly 95% seen once. Sequencing input: naive CD4+ T cells sorted from blood. Described subset: CD45RA+ positively selected. Receptors originate from a man aged 18 to 35 in good health.

The chain uses TRBV28 and TRBJ2-7; no clear D. This CDR3 comprises 12 residues. CDR1 MDHEN and CDR2 SYDVKM come from the germline V gene. The germline V and J ends were trimmed by 5 bases and 4 bases, with 9 bases remaining between them. The CDR3: CASSPLRYEQYF. CDR3 DNA: TGTGCCAGCAGTCCGCTGAGGTACGAGCAGTACTTC.

The V and J genes are TRBV7-9 and TRBJ1-1; no clear D gene. V gave up 5 bases and J gave up 1 base, with 14 bases separating them. The germline gives CDR1 SEHNR, CDR2 FQNEAQ (reference sequence). This CDR3 contains 15 residues. The CDR3: CASSQISGKNTEAFF. The CDR3 DNA is TGTGCCAGCAGCCAGATCTCAGGAAAGAACACTGAAGCTTTCTTT.

The chain couples TRBV10-3 to TRBJ1-1; D remains ambiguous. The V gene's germline CDR1 is ENHRY and CDR2 SYGVKD. The length of the CDR3 is 15 residues. The V end was cut by 7 bases, the J end by 0 bases, with 15 bases between. In DNA form, the CDR3 reads TGTGCCATCAAGCCCTCTCCAACCGTGAACACTGAAGCTTTCTTT. Its protein is CAIKPSPTVNTEAFF.

This rearrangement joins TRBV30 to TRBJ2-5, with TRBD2 identical over 12 bases. Germline assignment: CDR1 GTSNPN and CDR2 SVGIG (reference sequence). V gave up 3 bases and J gave up 6 bases; unmatched junction bases: 8. CDR3 length equals 15 residues. Here the CDR3 DNA reads TGTGCCTGGAGCCTCCTAGCGGGGGGGAAACAGACCCAGTACTTC. Translated, it gives CAWSLLAGGKQTQYF.

The J gene is TRBJ2-7, the V gene TRBV4-1, with D unresolved. Germline V gene data show CDR1 as MGHRA and CDR2 as YSYEKL. The CDR3 totals 14 residues. V lost 0 bases to trimming and J lost 10 bases, with 16 bases between them. CDR3 protein: CASSQDLPPSEQYF. The CDR3 region has the DNA TGCGCCAGCAGCCAAGATCTCCCCCCCTCTGAACAGTACTTC.

V gene TRBV6-1 combines with J gene TRBJ1-5; a possible D gene is TRBD1 (5 bases). The CDR3 has 14 amino acids. The germline gives CDR1 MNHNS, CDR2 SASEGT. The V gene lost 1 base and the J gene lost 5 bases, with 9 bases spanning the gap. Written as DNA, the CDR3 is TGTGCCAGCAGTGAAGTGCAGGGTCATCAGCCCCAGCATTTT. It specifies CASSEVQGHQPQHF.

Turning to this clone: Being one base from a much bigger clone, this may be a read error. V and J are TRBV5-1 and TRBJ2-7, with 8 positions matching TRBD2. J gave up 0 bases and V 4 bases, and 6 bases lay outside the gene matches. The CDR3 totals 15 residues. The V gene's germline CDR1 is SGHRS and CDR2 YFSETQ. CDR3 loop: CASSPWTSTSYEQYF. The CDR3 nucleotides are TGCGCCAGCAGCCCGTGGACTAGCACCTCCTACGAGCAGTACTTC.

The chain is built from TRBV30 and TRBJ1-4; no clear D. The V gene lost 0 bases and the J gene lost 4 bases, with 9 bases spanning the gap. The CDR3 runs 14 residues. Germline-derived CDR1 and CDR2 are GTSNPN and SVGIG (reference sequence). The CDR3 protein is CAWSVIRHNEKLFF. The CDR3 DNA follows: TGTGCCTGGAGTGTGATACGGCATAATGAAAAACTGTTTTTT.

The CDR3 sequence is CASRAHVNNYGYTF. The CDR3 DNA reads as TGTGCCAGCAGGGCACACGTAAATAACTATGGCTACACCTTC. This chain connects TRBV27 to TRBJ1-2; D is unresolved. The V gene lost 6 bases and the J gene lost 1 base, with 12 bases spanning the gap. CDR1 and CDR2 from the germline V gene are MNHEY and SMNVEV (reference sequence). The CDR3 runs to 14 residues.

The chain uses TRBV28 and TRBJ1-1; D remains ambiguous. Germline assignment: CDR1 MDHEN and CDR2 SYDVKM. Between the trimmed V and J ends, which lost 7 bases and 4 bases, there was a span of 10 bases. The CDR3 has 12 amino acids. CDR3 DNA: TGTGCCAGCAACCAACGGATCACTGAAGCTTTCTTT. It is translated as CASNQRITEAFF.

This chain uses TRBV19 with TRBJ1-5; the D gene is possibly TRBD1 (5 bases). There are 13 residues in the CDR3. Trimming removed 9 bases from V and 1 base from J, with 10 bases in between. CDR1 LNHDA and CDR2 SQIVND come from the germline V gene (reference sequence). Here the CDR3 DNA reads TGTGCCAGCTGTAGGGACAGCAATCAGCCCCAGCATTTT. Encoded protein: CASCRDSNQPQHF.

The chain joins TRBV7-2 to TRBJ1-5, with TRBD1 as a possible D gene (6 bases). Trimming pared 1 base from V and 6 bases from J, leaving 7 bases between. The CDR3 consists of 13 residues. Germline values: CDR1 SGHTA, CDR2 FQGNSA. The CDR3 DNA reads as TGTGCCAGCAGCTTAGTGGACAGTCAGCCCCAGCATTTT. This translates into CASSLVDSQPQHF.

Turning to this clone: The junction differs from germline at one of its ends, possibly a read error. V gene TRBV11-3 combines with J gene TRBJ2-7, with TRBD2 as a possible D gene (6 bases). The CDR3 totals 12 residues. Germline CDR1 reads SGHNT; CDR2 reads YENEEA. The CDR3 nucleotides are TGTGCCAGCACCCCACCGCAGGAAGACGGGAGCTTC. It encodes CASTPPQEDGSF.

The V gene is TRBV28, the J gene TRBJ1-4, with no clear D. The germline gives CDR1 MDHEN, CDR2 SYDVKM. V was cut by 10 bases and J by 0 bases, with 18 bases left in between. This CDR3 comprises 16 residues. CDR3 amino acids: CATQAWTVPTNEKLFF. The DNA of the CDR3 is TGTGCCACCCAGGCTTGGACGGTCCCAACTAATGAAAAACTGTTTTTT.

The chain recombines TRBV2 with TRBJ2-7; possibly TRBD2 for D (6 bases). The CDR3 is 15 residues long. The germline gives CDR1 SNHLY, CDR2 FYNNEI. The germline V and J ends were trimmed by 3 bases and 6 bases, with 18 bases remaining between them. CDR3 sequence: CASSDMGLLLIEQYF. The CDR3 DNA reads TGTGCCAGCAGTGATATGGGACTCCTACTTATCGAGCAGTACTTC.

The V and J genes are TRBV10-1 and TRBJ1-1, with D unresolved. The germline V gene encodes CDR1 WNHNN and CDR2 SYGVQD (reference sequence). V dropped 5 bases and J dropped 1 base, with 11 bases sitting between them. CDR3 length: 14 residues. The CDR3 nucleotides are TGCGCCAGCAGTAACAGTAGAGGGAACACTGAAGCTTTCTTT. This translates into CASSNSRGNTEAFF.

About this clone itself: Additional DNA sequences in this sample encode the identical CDR3. The chain carries TRBV7-2 and TRBJ2-1; 11 bases align to TRBD1. V shed 5 bases and J 4 bases; nucleotides not matched to a gene: 4. Germline CDR1 SGHTA, CDR2 FQGNSA. The CDR3 is made up of 15 amino acids. In DNA form, the CDR3 reads TGTGCCAGCAGCCCGGACAGGGGGCCATACAATGAGCAGTTCTTC. Amino acids: CASSPDRGPYNEQFF. Full variable domain (outside the CDR3, taken from reference TRBV7-2 and TRBJ2-1): GAGVSQSPSNKVTEKGKDVELRCDPISGHTALYWYRQSLGQGLEFLIYFQGNSAPDKSGLPSDRFSAERTGGSVSTLTIQRTQQEDSAVYLCASSPDRGPYNEQFFGPGTRLTVL.

The rearrangement joins TRBV11-2 to TRBJ2-1; a weak D match, TRBD2 (6 bases). Germline V gives CDR1 SGHAT, CDR2 FQNNGV. This CDR3 has 15 residues. Trimming removed 3 bases from V and 2 bases from J, with 11 bases in between. CDR3 DNA: TGTGCCAGCAGCTTGCAGGCGGGAACCTACAATGAGCAGTTCTTC. Translation: CASSLQAGTYNEQFF.

The chain uses TRBV27 and TRBJ2-5, with 8 bases aligning to TRBD1. Germline V lookup: CDR1 MNHEY, CDR2 SMNVEV (reference sequence). The ends lost 2 bases at V and 2 bases at J; junction bases unmatched: 4. The CDR3 runs to 15 residues. CDR3 sequence: CASSLQGAWQETQYF. The CDR3 DNA reads TGTGCCAGCAGTTTACAGGGGGCCTGGCAAGAGACCCAGTACTTC.

The chain couples TRBV7-9 to TRBJ1-5; no reliable D call. The CDR3 consists of 12 residues. Trimming took off 6 bases at V and 11 bases at J, with 14 bases between the two ends. Germline loops: CDR1 SEHNR, CDR2 FQNEAQ (reference sequence). The CDR3 here is CASSGKGSSQHF. The CDR3 bases are TGTGCCAGCAGTGGCAAGGGCTCATCCCAGCATTTT.

This sequence joins TRBV5-7 and TRBJ1-5, with D possibly TRBD1 on 5 matching bases. TRBV5-7 is treated as an ORF (open reading frame) with a function not yet certain. This CDR3 has 18 amino acids. Trimming cost V 3 bases and J 0 bases, with 19 bases left between them. This CDR3 is CASSSAGRPIDSNQPQHF. As DNA, the CDR3 is TGTGCCAGCAGCTCAGCGGGACGTCCCATCGATAGCAATCAGCCCCAGCATTTT.

This chain connects TRBV7-2 to TRBJ1-6; D is unclear. CDR3 length: 14 residues. From germline, CDR1 is SGHTA and CDR2 FQGNSA. The V and J ends lost 5 bases and 7 bases respectively, with 12 bases between them. This CDR3 reads CASSPEAANSPLHF. As DNA, the CDR3 is TGTGCCAGCAGCCCCGAGGCAGCCAATTCACCCCTCCACTTT. Complete variable domain (other parts from reference TRBV7-2 and TRBJ1-6): GAGVSQSPSNKVTEKGKDVELRCDPISGHTALYWYRQSLGQGLEFLIYFQGNSAPDKSGLPSDRFSAERTGGSVSTLTIQRTQQEDSAVYLCASSPEAANSPLHFGNGTRLTVT.

The chain has TRBV5-6 and TRBJ1-6; tentative D call: TRBD1 (6 bases). CDR3 size: 12 residues. Germline-derived CDR1 and CDR2 are SGHDT and YYEEEE. V was pared by 3 bases and J by 12 bases, with 10 bases between. Here the CDR3 reads CASSSGAKPLHF. CDR3 DNA: TGTGCCAGCAGCTCAGGGGCTAAACCCCTCCACTTT. The entire variable domain, with the rest obtained from reference TRBV5-6 and TRBJ1-6, is as follows: DAGVTQSPTHLIKTRGQQVTLRCSPKSGHDTVSWYQQALGQGPQFIFQYYEEEERQRGNFPDRFSGHQFPNYSSELNVNALLLGDSALYLCASSSGAKPLHFGNGTRLTVT.

This chain links TRBV28 with TRBJ2-1; 10 bases agree with TRBD2. V shed 9 bases and J 4 bases; nucleotides not matched to a gene: 12. Germline CDR1 MDHEN, CDR2 SYDVKM. The CDR3 has 16 amino acids. The DNA of the CDR3 is TGTGCCAGTCAGAATCCAAGCGGGGGGGCTTACAATGAGCAGTTCTTC. Translating it yields CASQNPSGGAYNEQFF.

This clone has only one observation. This chain connects TRBV9 to TRBJ2-5; the D gene is possibly TRBD2 (6 bases). The CDR3 contains 15 residues. Germline values: CDR1 SGDLS, CDR2 YYNGEE. V lost 3 bases and J 5 bases, leaving 17 bases between the germline ends. The chain's CDR3 is CASSAGGNGWETQYF. CDR3 bases: TGTGCCAGCAGCGCCGGCGGGAACGGTTGGGAGACCCAGTACTTC.